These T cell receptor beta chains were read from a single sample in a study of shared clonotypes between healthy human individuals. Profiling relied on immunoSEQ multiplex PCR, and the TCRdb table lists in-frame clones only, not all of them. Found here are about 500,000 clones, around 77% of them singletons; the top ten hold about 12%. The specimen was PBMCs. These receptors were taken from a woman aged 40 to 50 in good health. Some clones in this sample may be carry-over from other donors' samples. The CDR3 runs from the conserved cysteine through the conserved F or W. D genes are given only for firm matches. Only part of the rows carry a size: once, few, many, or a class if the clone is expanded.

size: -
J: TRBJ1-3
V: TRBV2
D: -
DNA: TGTGCCAGCAGTGCGACCTATTCCTCTGGAAACACCATATATTTT
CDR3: CASSATYSSGNTIYF

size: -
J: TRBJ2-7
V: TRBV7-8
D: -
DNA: TGTGCCAGCAGCCCTGAACTGTTTCTATCCTACGAGCAGTACTTC
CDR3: CASSPELFLSYEQYF

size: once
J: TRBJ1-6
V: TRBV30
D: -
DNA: TGTGCCTGGAGTCGGGACCCCGCCATTTCACCCCTCCACTTT
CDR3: CAWSRDPAISPLHF

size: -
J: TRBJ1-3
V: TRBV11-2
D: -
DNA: TGTGCCAGCAGCTTTGGGGGTACTGGAAACACCATATATTTT
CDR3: CASSFGGTGNTIYF

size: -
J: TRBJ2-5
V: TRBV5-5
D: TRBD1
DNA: TGTGCCAGCAGCTTACAGGGGGAAGAGACCCAGTACTTC
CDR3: CASSLQGEETQYF

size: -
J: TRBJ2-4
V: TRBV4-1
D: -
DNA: TGCGCCAGCAGCCAAGGGGAAGGGTACATTCAGTACTTC
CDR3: CASSQGEGYIQYF

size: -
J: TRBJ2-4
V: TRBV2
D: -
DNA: TGTGCCAGCAGCGAGCAACAGCTAGCCAAAAACATTCAGTACTTC
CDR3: CASSEQQLAKNIQYF

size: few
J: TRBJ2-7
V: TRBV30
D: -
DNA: TGTGCCTGGAGTCTAGGGGTCCGACCCTACGAGCAGTACTTC
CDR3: CAWSLGVRPYEQYF

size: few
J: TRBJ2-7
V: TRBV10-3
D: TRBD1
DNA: TGTGCCATCAACGGACAGGGCTACGAGCAGTACTTC
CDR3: CAINGQGYEQYF

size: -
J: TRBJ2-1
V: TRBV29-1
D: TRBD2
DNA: TGCAGCGTTCCCCATAGCGGGAGGGCCGTGCTTCACCTCGATGAGCAGTTCTTC
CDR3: CSVPHSGRAVLHLDEQFF

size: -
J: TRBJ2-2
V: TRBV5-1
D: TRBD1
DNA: TGCGCCAGCAGCTCGATAAGGACAGGGGCCGGGGAGCTGTTTTTT
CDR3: CASSSIRTGAGELFF

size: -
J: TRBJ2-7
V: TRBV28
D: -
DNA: TGTGCCAGCAGTCCCACCCTCGCCCCGACCTACGAGCAGTACTTC
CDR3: CASSPTLAPTYEQYF

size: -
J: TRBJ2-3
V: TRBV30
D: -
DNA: TGTGCCTGGAGTGTTCTTTCCAGGGTGGGAGATACGCAGTATTTT
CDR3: CAWSVLSRVGDTQYF

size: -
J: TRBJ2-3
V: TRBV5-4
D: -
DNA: TGTGCCAGCAGCTTAATGGGGCAGGGCACAGATACGCAGTATTTT
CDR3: CASSLMGQGTDTQYF

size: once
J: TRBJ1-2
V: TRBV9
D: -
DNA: TGTGCCAGCAGCGTAGGGCAGTCAGATGCCTACACCTTC
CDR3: CASSVGQSDAYTF

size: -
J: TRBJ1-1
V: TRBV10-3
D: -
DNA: TGTGCCATCAGTGAGGGCAGGATGAACACTGAAGCTTTCTTT
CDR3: CAISEGRMNTEAFF

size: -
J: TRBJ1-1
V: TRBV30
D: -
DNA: TGTGCCTGGACTTGGGGAGGGGGGAACACTGAAGCTTTCTTT
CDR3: CAWTWGGGNTEAFF

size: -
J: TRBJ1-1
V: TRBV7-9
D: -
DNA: TGTGCCAGCAGCTTGGGATCTGGTGGGGGTTTGACTGAAGCTTTCTTT
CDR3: CASSLGSGGGLTEAFF

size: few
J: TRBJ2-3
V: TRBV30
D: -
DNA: TGTGCCTGGTTCCGCGGTAGCACAGATACGCAGTATTTT
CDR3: CAWFRGSTDTQYF

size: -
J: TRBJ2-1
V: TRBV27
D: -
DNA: TGTGCCAGCAGTTTTTCACCGGGACGAAAATACAATGAGCAGTTCTTC
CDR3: CASSFSPGRKYNEQFF

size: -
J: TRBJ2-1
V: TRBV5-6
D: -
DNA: TGTGCCAGCAGCTTGTCAAGGAACAGCTACAATGAGCAGTTCTTC
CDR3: CASSLSRNSYNEQFF

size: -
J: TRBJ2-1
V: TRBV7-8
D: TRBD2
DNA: TGTGCCAGCAGCTTAGCGCTCGGGACTGAGAGACTAGCGGGACTCTTC
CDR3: CASSLALGTERLAGLF

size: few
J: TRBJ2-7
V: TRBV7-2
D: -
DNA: TGTGCCAGCAGCCCCGAGGGGTTCGAGCAGTACTTC
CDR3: CASSPEGFEQYF

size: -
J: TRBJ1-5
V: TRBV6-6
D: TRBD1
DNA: TGTGCCAGCAGGTCGGGACAGGGGGTGAATCAGCCCCAGCATTTT
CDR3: CASRSGQGVNQPQHF

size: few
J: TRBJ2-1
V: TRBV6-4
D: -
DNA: TGTGCCAGCAGTGACTCTGGGACGGACTACAATGAGCAGTTCTTC
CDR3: CASSDSGTDYNEQFF

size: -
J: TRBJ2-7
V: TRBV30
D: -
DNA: TGTGCCACCTCACCGGGACGGATTTCCTACGAGCAGTACTTC
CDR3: CATSPGRISYEQYF

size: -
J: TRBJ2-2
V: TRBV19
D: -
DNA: TGTGCCAGTAGTATAATCGAGGTTAGACTCGCCGGGGAGCTGTTTTTT
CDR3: CASSIIEVRLAGELFF

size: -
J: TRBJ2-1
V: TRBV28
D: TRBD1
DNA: TGTGCCAGCAGTCTTCCCTCCTTCTCTGGACAGGTCCCGTTCTTC
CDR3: CASSLPSFSGQVPFF

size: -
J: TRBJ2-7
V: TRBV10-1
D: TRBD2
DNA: TGCGCCAGCAGTCCGGGACTAGCGGGAGTTGTCGAGCAGTACTTC
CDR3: CASSPGLAGVVEQYF

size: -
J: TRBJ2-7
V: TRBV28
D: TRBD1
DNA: TGTGCCAGCAGTCCAAGGACAGGGTCCCCCGAGCAGTACTTC
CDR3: CASSPRTGSPEQYF

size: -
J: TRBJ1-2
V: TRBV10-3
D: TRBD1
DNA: TGTGCCATCAGTGCGGAGAAGGGGGCGGGCTATGGCTACACCTTC
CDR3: CAISAEKGAGYGYTF

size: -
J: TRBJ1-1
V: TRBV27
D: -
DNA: TGTGCCAGCAGTTTTACAGGGATGAACACTGAAGCTTTCTTT
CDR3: CASSFTGMNTEAFF

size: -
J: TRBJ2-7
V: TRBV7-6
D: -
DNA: TGTGCCAGCAGCTCCTCGGCAGAGTCCTACGAGCAGTACTTC
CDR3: CASSSSAESYEQYF

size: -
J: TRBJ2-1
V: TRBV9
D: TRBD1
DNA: TGTGCCAGCAGCGCCCAGGGACAGGGTCCCTACAATGAGCAGTTCTTC
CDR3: CASSAQGQGPYNEQFF

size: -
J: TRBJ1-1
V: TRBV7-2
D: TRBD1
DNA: TGTGCCAGCAGCCGATCTCAGGGGGCGCGGGTAGCTTTCTTT
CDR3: CASSRSQGARVAFF

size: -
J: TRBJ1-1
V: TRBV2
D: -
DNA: TGTGCCAGCAGCACAAAAACACCGAACACTGAAGCTTTCTTT
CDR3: CASSTKTPNTEAFF

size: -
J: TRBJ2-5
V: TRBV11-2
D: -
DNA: TGTGCCAGCAGCCAACGGGGAGGTGAAGGCCAAGAGACCCAGTACTTC
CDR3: CASSQRGGEGQETQYF

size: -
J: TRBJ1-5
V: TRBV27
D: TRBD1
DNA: TGTGCCAGCAGTTTCCTTGCAGGGGGCATGAATCAGCCCCAGCATTTT
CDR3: CASSFLAGGMNQPQHF

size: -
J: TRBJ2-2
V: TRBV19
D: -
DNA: TGTGCCAGCCGGGAGATTACAGGGAACACCGGGGAGCTGTTTTTT
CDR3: CASREITGNTGELFF

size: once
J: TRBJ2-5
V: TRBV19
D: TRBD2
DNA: TGTGCCAGTAGTAACGGGGCTAGCGGGAAAGAGACCCAGTACTTC
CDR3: CASSNGASGKETQYF

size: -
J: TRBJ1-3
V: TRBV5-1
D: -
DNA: TGCGCCAGCAGCCCCGGGACCGCGAACACCATATATTTT
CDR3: CASSPGTANTIYF

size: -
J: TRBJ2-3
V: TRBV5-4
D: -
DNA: TGTGCCAGCAGCTGGGCCCCTCGGTCGGATACGCAGTATTTT
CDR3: CASSWAPRSDTQYF

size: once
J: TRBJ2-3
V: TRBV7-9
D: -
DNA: TGTGCCAGCAGCCCGACAGCAAACACAGATACGCAGTATTTT
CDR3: CASSPTANTDTQYF

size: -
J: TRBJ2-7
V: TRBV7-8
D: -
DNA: TGTGCCAGCAGTTTCCTCCGTTACCCACCCTACGAGCAGTACTTC
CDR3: CASSFLRYPPYEQYF

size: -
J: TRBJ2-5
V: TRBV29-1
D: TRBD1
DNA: TGCAGCGCCGCCTTCGACAGGGGGCGAGAGACCCAGTACTTC
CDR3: CSAAFDRGRETQYF

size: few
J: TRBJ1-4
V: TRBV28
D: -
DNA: TGTGCCAGCAGTTTTTCTTGGGCTGGGGAAGAAAAACTGTTTTTT
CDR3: CASSFSWAGEEKLFF

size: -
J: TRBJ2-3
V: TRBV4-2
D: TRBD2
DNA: TGTGCCAGCAGCCAAGATAGCGGGAGGGCCACAGATACGCAGTATTTT
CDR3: CASSQDSGRATDTQYF

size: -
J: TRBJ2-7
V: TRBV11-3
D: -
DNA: TGTGCCAGCAGTCAAAACTCGCTCGGTGAGCAGTACTTC
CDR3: CASSQNSLGEQYF

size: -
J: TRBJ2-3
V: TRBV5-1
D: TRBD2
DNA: TGCGCCAGCGCCTCATGGACTAGCCCCCCAGATACGCAGTATTTT
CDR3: CASASWTSPPDTQYF

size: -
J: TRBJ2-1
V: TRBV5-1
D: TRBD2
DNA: TGCGCCAGCAGCTCTCAGGGACTAGCGGGAGCTCTTGAGCAGTTCTTC
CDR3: CASSSQGLAGALEQFF